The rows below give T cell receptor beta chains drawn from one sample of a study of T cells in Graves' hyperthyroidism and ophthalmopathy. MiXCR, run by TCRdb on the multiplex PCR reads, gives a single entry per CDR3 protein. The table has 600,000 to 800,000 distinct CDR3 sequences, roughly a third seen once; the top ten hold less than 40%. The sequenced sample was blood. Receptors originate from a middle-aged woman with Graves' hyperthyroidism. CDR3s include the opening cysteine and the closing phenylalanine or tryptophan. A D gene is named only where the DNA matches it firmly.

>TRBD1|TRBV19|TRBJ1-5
CASSSRDRVLGNQPQHF
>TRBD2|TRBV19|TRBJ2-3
CASRLAGGHDTQYF
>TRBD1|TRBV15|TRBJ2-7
CATSRDRTGIHEQYF
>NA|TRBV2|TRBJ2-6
CASREGTGANVLTF
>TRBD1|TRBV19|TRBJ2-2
CASFPRRGTAQATGELFF
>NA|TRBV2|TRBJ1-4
CASRVQNEKLFF
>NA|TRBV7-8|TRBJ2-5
CASERKWGEETQYF
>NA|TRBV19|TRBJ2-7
CASSMWGRGPYEQYF
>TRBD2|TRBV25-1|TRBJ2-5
CASSEAGGKETQYF
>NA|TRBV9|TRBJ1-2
CASSVERSQRDYGYTF
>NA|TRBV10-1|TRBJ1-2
CASSEDSGSYGYTF